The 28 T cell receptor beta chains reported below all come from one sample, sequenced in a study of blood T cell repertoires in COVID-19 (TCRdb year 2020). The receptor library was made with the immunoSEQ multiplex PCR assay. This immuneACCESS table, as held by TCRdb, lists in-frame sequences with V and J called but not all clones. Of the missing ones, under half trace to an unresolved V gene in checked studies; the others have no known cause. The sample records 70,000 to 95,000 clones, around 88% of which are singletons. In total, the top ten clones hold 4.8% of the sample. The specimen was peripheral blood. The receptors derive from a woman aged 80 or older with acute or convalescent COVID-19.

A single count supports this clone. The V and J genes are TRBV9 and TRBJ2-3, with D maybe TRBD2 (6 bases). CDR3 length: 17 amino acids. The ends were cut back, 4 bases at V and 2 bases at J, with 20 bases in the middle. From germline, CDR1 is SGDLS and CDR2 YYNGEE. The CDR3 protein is CASSTSHGSGVTDTQYF. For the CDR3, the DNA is TGTGCCAGCAGCACCTCACACGGGAGTGGAGTCACAGATACGCAGTATTTT.

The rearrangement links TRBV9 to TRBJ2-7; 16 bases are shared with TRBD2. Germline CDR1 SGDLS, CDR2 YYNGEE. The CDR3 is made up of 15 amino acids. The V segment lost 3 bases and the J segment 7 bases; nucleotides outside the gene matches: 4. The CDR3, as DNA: TGTGCCAGCAGCGCCGGGACTAGCGGGAGGGGGGAGCAGTACTTC. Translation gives CASSAGTSGRGEQYF.

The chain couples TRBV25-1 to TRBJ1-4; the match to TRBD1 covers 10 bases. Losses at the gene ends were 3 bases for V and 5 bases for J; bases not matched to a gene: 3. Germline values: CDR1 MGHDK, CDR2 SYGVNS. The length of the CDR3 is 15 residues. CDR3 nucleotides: TGTGCCAGCAGTGATCCGGGACAGGGGAATGAAAAACTGTTTTTT. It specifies CASSDPGQGNEKLFF.

CDR3 in amino acids: CASSLGQGSNEQFF. CDR3 sequence (DNA): TGTGCCAGTAGTTTGGGACAGGGCTCCAATGAGCAGTTCTTC. The chain carries TRBV19 and TRBJ2-1; TRBD1 matches at 9 bases. V was pared by 5 bases and J by 6 bases, with 5 bases of the junction left unmatched. There are 14 residues in the CDR3. Germline values: CDR1 LNHDA, CDR2 SQIVND (reference sequence).

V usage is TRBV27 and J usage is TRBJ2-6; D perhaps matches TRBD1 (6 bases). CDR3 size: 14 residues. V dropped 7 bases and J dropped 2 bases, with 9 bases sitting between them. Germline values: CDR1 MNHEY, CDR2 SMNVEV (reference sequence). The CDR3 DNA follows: TGTGCCAGCAACAAGGGGGCTGGGGCCAACGTCCTGACTTTC. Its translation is CASNKGAGANVLTF.

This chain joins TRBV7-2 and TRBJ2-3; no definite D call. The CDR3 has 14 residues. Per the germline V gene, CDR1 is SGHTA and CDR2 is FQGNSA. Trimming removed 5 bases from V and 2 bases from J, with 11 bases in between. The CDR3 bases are TGTGCCAGCAGCCCGACTGTGAACACAGATACGCAGTATTTT. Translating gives CASSPTVNTDTQYF.

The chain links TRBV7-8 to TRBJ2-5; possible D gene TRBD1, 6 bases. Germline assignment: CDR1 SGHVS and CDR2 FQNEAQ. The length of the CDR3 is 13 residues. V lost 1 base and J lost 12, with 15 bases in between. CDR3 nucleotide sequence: TGTGCCAGCAGCTTAGAGAGGGACACCCCGGAGTACTTC. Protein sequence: CASSLERDTPEYF.

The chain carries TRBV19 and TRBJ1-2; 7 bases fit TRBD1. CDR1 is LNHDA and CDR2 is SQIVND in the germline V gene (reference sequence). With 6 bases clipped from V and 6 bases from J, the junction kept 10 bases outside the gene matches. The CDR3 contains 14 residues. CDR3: CASSDLGGADGYTF. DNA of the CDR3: TGTGCCAGTAGCGACTTAGGGGGCGCCGATGGCTACACCTTC.

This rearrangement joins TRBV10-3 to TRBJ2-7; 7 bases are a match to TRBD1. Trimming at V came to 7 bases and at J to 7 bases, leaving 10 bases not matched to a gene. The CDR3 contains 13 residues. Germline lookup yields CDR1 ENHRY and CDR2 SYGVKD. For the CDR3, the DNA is TGTGCCATCAAAGGGACAGCCGAAGGAGAGCAGTACTTC. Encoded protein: CAIKGTAEGEQYF.

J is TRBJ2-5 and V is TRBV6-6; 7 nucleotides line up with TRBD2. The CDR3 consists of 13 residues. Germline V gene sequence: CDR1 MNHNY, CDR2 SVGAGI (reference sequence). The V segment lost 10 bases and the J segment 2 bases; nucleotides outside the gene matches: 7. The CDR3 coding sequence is TGTGCCACCCTTCTCGGGGGGCAAGAGACCCAGTACTTC. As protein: CATLLGGQETQYF.

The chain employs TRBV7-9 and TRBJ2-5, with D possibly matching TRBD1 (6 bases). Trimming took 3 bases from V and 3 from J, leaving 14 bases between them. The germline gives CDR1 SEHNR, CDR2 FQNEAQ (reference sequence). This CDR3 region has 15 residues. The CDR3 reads CASSFSGTPKETQYF. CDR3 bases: TGTGCCAGCAGCTTCTCTGGGACACCGAAAGAGACCCAGTACTTC.

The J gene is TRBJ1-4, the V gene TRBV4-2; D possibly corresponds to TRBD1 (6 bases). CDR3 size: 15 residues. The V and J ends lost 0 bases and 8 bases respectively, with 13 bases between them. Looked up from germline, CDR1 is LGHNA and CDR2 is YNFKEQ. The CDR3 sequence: CASSQDQGFGEKLFF. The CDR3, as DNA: TGTGCCAGCAGCCAAGATCAGGGGTTCGGCGAAAAACTGTTTTTT.

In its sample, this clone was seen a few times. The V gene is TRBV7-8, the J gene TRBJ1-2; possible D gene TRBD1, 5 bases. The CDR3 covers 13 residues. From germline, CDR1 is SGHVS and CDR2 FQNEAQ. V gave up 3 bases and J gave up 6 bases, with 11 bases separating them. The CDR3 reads CASSFQWGDGYTF. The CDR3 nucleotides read TGTGCCAGCAGCTTCCAATGGGGGGATGGCTACACCTTC.

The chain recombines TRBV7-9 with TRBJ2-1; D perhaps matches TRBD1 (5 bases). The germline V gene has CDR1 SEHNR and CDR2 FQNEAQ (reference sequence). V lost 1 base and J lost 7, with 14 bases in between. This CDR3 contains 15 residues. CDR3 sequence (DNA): TGTGCCAGCAGCTTAGAGGGCAGGGCGAAGAATGAGCAGTTCTTC. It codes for CASSLEGRAKNEQFF.

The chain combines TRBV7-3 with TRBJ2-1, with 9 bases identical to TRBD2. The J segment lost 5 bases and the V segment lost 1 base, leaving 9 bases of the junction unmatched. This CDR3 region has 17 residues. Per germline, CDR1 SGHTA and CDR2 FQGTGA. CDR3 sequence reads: CASSLRGLGTSNNEQFF. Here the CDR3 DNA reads TGTGCCAGCAGCTTAAGGGGCTTGGGGACTAGCAACAATGAGCAGTTCTTC.

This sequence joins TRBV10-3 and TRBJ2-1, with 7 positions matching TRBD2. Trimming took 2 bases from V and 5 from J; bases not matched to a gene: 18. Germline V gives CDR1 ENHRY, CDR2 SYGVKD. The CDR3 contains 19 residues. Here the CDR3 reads CAISEKGAGEGTFNNEQFF. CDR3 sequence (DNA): TGTGCCATCAGTGAGAAAGGGGCGGGAGAAGGAACCTTCAACAATGAGCAGTTCTTC.

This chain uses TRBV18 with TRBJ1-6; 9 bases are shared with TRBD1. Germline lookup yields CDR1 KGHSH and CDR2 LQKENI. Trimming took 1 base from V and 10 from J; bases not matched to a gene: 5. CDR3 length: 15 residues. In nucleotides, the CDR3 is TGTGCCAGCTCACCACAGGGGACAGGGCTATCACCCCTCCACTTT. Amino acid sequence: CASSPQGTGLSPLHF. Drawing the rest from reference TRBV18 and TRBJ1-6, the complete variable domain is NAGVMQNPRHLVRRRGQEARLRCSPMKGHSHVYWYRQLPEEGLKFMVYLQKENIIDESGMPKERFSAEFPKEGPSILRIQQVVRGDSAAYFCASSPQGTGLSPLHFGNGTRLTVT.

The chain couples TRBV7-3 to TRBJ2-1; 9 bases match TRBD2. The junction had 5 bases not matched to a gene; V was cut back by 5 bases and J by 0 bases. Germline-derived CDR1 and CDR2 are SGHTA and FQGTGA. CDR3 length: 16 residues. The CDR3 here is CASSPSGGRSYNEQFF. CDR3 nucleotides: TGTGCCAGCAGCCCCAGCGGGGGGCGCTCCTACAATGAGCAGTTCTTC.

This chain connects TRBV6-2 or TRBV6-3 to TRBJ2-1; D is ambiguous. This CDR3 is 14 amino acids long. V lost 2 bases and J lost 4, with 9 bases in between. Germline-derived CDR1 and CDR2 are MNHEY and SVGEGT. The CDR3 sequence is CASSYRAGYNEQFF. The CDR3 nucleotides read TGTGCCAGCAGTTACCGTGCCGGGTACAATGAGCAGTTCTTC.

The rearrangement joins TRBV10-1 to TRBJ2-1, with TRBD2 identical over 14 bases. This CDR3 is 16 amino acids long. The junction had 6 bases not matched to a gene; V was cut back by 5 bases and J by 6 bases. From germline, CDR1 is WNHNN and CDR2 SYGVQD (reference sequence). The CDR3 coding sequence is TGCGCCAGCAGTAGGGGACTAGCGGGAGACCGCAATGAGCAGTTCTTC. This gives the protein CASSRGLAGDRNEQFF.

Written as DNA, the CDR3 is TGTGCCAGCAGCTACTACAGGGCCCGCTCTGGGGCCAACGTCCTGACTTTC. Translating it yields CASSYYRARSGANVLTF. The J gene is TRBJ2-6, the V gene TRBV7-2; a weak D match, TRBD1 (6 bases). The CDR3 loop spans 17 amino acids. CDR1 SGHTA and CDR2 FQGNSA come from the germline V gene. The V end was cut by 4 bases, the J end by 0 bases, with 13 bases between.

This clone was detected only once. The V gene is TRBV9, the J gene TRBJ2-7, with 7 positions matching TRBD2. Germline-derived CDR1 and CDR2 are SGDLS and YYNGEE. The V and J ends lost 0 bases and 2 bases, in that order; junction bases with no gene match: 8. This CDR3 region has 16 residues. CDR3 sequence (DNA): TGTGCCAGCAGCGTAGGGAAAGGTGCGGGGGCCTACGAGCAGTACTTC. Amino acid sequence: CASSVGKGAGAYEQYF.

The CDR3 loop is CASSSIRGGASEQFF. The CDR3 region has the DNA TGTGCCAGCAGTTCGATCCGCGGGGGGGCGAGTGAGCAGTTCTTC. The chain is built from TRBV27 and TRBJ2-1; 9 bases line up with TRBD2. This CDR3 spans 15 amino acids. V was pared by 4 bases and J by 9 bases, with 10 bases of the junction left unmatched. Per germline, CDR1 MNHEY and CDR2 SMNVEV (reference sequence).

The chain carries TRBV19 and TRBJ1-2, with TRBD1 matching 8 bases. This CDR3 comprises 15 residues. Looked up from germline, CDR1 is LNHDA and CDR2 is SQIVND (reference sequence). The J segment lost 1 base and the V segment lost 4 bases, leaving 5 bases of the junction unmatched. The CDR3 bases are TGTGCCAGTAGTACTCAGGGGGCAGGTAACTATGGCTACACCTTC. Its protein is CASSTQGAGNYGYTF.

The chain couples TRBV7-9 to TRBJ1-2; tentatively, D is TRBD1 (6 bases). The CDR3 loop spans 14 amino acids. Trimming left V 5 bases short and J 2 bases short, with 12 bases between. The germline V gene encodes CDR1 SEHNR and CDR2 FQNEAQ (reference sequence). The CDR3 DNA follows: TGTGCCAGCAGCCGGACAGATTTAAACTATGGCTACACCTTC. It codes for CASSRTDLNYGYTF.

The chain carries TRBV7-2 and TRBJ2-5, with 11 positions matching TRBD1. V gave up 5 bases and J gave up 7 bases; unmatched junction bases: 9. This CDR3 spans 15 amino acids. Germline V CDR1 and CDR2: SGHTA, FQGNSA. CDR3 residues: CASSIRDRGERTQYF. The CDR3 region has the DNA TGTGCCAGCAGCATCCGGGACAGGGGGGAACGGACCCAGTACTTC. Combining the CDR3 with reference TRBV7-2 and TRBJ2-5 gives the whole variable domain GAGVSQSPSNKVTEKGKDVELRCDPISGHTALYWYRQSLGQGLEFLIYFQGNSAPDKSGLPSDRFSAERTGGSVSTLTIQRTQQEDSAVYLCASSIRDRGERTQYFGPGTRLLVL.

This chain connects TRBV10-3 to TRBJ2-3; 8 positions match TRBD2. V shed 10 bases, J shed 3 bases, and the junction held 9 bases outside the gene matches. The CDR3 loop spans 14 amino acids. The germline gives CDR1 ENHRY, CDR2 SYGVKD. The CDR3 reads CATTSGPFTDTQYF. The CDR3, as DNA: TGTGCCACAACTAGCGGACCGTTTACAGATACGCAGTATTTT.

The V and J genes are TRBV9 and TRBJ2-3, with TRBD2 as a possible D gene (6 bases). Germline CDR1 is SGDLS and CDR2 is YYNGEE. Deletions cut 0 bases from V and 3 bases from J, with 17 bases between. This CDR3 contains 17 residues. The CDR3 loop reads CASSVGGASVRTDTQYF. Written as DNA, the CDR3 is TGTGCCAGCAGCGTAGGTGGAGCTAGCGTCAGAACAGATACGCAGTATTTT.